These 19 T cell receptor beta chains were sequenced from one sample in a study of blood T cells in healthy people across ages. A second PCR of about 7 to 11 cycles used a sample-barcoded 5' primer and a J-beta primer mix. Each CDR3 protein is one row after TCRdb ran MiXCR on the 5' RACE reads. The table includes roughly 410,000 distinct CDR3 sequences, 50% to 60% detected once. Sequenced: blood. The receptors here all came from a man aged 55 to 69 in good health.

The chain links TRBV20-1 to TRBJ2-5; either TRBD1 or TRBD2 may fit D (6 bases each). Trimming left V 3 bases short and J 1 base short, with 12 bases between. The CDR3 is 14 amino acids. CDR1 is DFQATT, CDR2 SNEGSKA, per germline (reference sequence). The CDR3 spells CSASRGGIQETQYF. In DNA, the CDR3 is TGCAGTGCTAGCCGAGGGGGGATCCAAGAGACCCAGTACTTC.

Comments on this clonotype: The junction and the germline gene differ at one end; a read error may be behind it. The rearrangement uses TRBV2 and TRBJ2-4; D possibly matches TRBD1 or TRBD2 (9 bases each). The V gene's germline CDR1 is SNHLY and CDR2 FYNNEI. There are 16 residues in the CDR3. CDR3: CAGSEDRGLAKSIQYF. CDR3 sequence (DNA): TGTGCCGGCAGTGAGGACAGGGGACTAGCCAAAAGCATTCAGTACTTC.

This sequence joins TRBV6-6 and TRBJ1-5, with D possibly matching TRBD1 (6 bases). The germline CDR1 and CDR2 sequences are MNHNY and SVGAGI (reference sequence). The V end was cut by 7 bases, the J end by 7 bases, with 20 bases between. The CDR3 totals 15 residues. The CDR3, as DNA: TGTGCCAGCAATTGGGACCCAGGGGCGGGACAGCCCCAGCATTTT. Amino acids: CASNWDPGAGQPQHF.

This clonotype was observed many times. The V call is TRBV28, the J call TRBJ2-7; 12 positions match TRBD2. Germline lookup yields CDR1 MDHEN and CDR2 SYDVKM. The CDR3 runs to 18 residues. V shed 4 bases, J shed 0 bases, and the junction held 10 bases outside the gene matches. The CDR3 DNA reads TGTGCCAGCAGTTCACCAGCGACTAGCGGGAGAAGCTCCTACGAGCAGTACTTC. It yields the protein CASSSPATSGRSSYEQYF. Full variable domain (remainder filled in from reference TRBV28 and TRBJ2-7): DVKVTQSSRYLVKRTGEKVFLECVQDMDHENMFWYRQDPGLGLRLIYFSYDVKMKEKGDIPEGYSVSREKKERFSLILESASTNQTSMYLCASSSPATSGRSSYEQYFGPGTRLTVT.

This clonotype has only a few counts. The chain is built from TRBV9 and TRBJ2-5, with D perhaps TRBD2 (6 bases). Germline loops: CDR1 SGDLS, CDR2 YYNGEE. The CDR3 spans 14 residues. Trimming took off 2 bases at V and 4 bases at J, with 12 bases between the two ends. The DNA of the CDR3 is TGTGCCAGCAGCGTTCGGGGGAGAGGAGAGACCCAGTACTTC. Its translation is CASSVRGRGETQYF. The variable domain in full, completed from reference TRBV9 and TRBJ2-5, reads DSGVTQTPKHLITATGQRVTLRCSPRSGDLSVYWYQQSLDQGLQFLIQYYNGEERAKGNILERFSAQQFPDLHSELNLSSLELGDSALYFCASSVRGRGETQYFGPGTRLLVL.

The chain employs TRBV9 and TRBJ2-2; 11 positions agree with TRBD1. CDR1 and CDR2 from the germline V gene are SGDLS and YYNGEE. This CDR3 comprises 21 residues. J was trimmed by 6 bases and V by 0 bases; bases with no gene match: 19. The chain's CDR3 is CASSVAPGTGGYRLAAGELFF. CDR3 DNA: TGTGCCAGCAGCGTAGCCCCCGGGACAGGGGGTTATCGACTAGCCGCCGGGGAGCTGTTTTTT.

Only a few counts were recorded for this clonotype. The V call is TRBV5-1, the J call TRBJ2-5; D is uncertain. The V end was cut by 4 bases, the J end by 11 bases, with 24 bases between. The germline V gene encodes CDR1 SGHRS and CDR2 YFSETQ. The CDR3 is 15 residues long. The CDR3 DNA reads as TGCGCCAGCAGCCCAGGACGTCTCGTGGTCAATGAGCAGTACTTC. Translated, it gives CASSPGRLVVNEQYF.

The V and J genes are TRBV3-1 and TRBJ2-4; 7 bases line up with TRBD1. Unmatched junction bases numbered 8, after V lost 6 bases and J lost 9 bases. CDR3 size: 13 residues. CDR1 is LGHDT, CDR2 YNNKEL, per germline (reference sequence). CDR3 in amino acids: CASSPTGDGIQYF. The CDR3 DNA is TGTGCCAGCAGTCCTACAGGGGATGGCATTCAGTACTTC.

The rearrangement uses TRBV21-1 and TRBJ2-4; the D segment call TRBD1 is taken from the table without a DNA check. TRBV21-1 is described as a pseudogene. The CDR3 has 15 amino acids. CDR3 nucleotide sequence: TGTGCCAGCAGCAAAGCCGGGACACTACGGACTCGGCAGTACTTC. This sequence encodes CASSKAGTLRTRQYF.

The gene calls are TRBV5-1 and TRBJ1-2; TRBD1 matches 7 bases. The CDR3 is made up of 17 amino acids. Germline values: CDR1 SGHRS, CDR2 YFSETQ. The V segment lost 0 bases and the J segment 4 bases; nucleotides outside the gene matches: 12. DNA for the CDR3: TGCGCCAGCAGCTTGGAGGCCCCGACAGGGAGGTTCTATGGCTACACCTTC. Amino acid sequence: CASSLEAPTGRFYGYTF.

The chain is built from TRBV14 and TRBJ2-3; 12 bases align to TRBD2. The CDR3 runs to 16 residues. CDR1 is SGHDN, CDR2 FVKESK, per germline. V lost 4 bases and J lost 2; bases outside the gene matches: 4. The CDR3 sequence is CASSRTSGILTDTQYF. CDR3 DNA sequence: TGTGCCAGCAGCCGGACTAGCGGGATCCTCACAGATACGCAGTATTTT. The variable domain in full, completed from reference TRBV14 and TRBJ2-3, reads EAGVTQFPSHSVIEKGQTVTLRCDPISGHDNLYWYRRVMGKEIKFLLHFVKESKQDESGMPNNRFLAERTGGTYSTLKVQPAELEDSGVYFCASSRTSGILTDTQYFGPGTRLTVL.

This clonotype has at least ten counts. The chain links TRBV20-1 to TRBJ2-5; tentatively, D is TRBD2 (6 bases). Deletions cut 3 bases from V and 2 bases from J, with 10 bases between. This CDR3 is built from 13 residues. From germline, CDR1 is DFQATT and CDR2 SNEGSKA (reference sequence). The CDR3 sequence: CSASPGGQETQYF. CDR3 DNA sequence: TGCAGTGCTAGCCCCGGGGGTCAAGAGACCCAGTACTTC.

This chain uses TRBV20-1 with TRBJ2-1, with 7 bases identical to TRBD1. After removal of 4 bases from V and 8 bases from J, the junction contained 17 bases not matched to a gene. Germline V lookup: CDR1 DFQATT, CDR2 SNEGSKA (reference sequence). This CDR3 contains 16 residues. CDR3 DNA sequence: TGCAGTGCTAAAAGAGCGGAGAGGGGGCGCAAGTATGAGCAGTTCTTC. It is translated as CSAKRAERGRKYEQFF.

The chain joins TRBV29-1 to TRBJ2-4; D may be TRBD2 (6 bases). The CDR3 runs to 14 residues. Germline CDR1 SQVTM, CDR2 ANQGSEA. The V end was cut by 6 bases, the J end by 15 bases, with 27 bases between. In DNA form, the CDR3 reads TGCAGCGTGGAGGGTCTGGGGGATTTGAGGGAGCGGTACTTC. This encodes CSVEGLGDLRERYF.

This chain uses TRBV14 with TRBJ2-1, with D possibly matching TRBD2 (6 bases). CDR3 size: 13 residues. Germline CDR1 is SGHDN and CDR2 is FVKESK. V lost 3 bases to trimming and J lost 9 bases, with 12 bases between them. CDR3 bases: TGTGCCAGCAGCCACGGGGGAAACGTTGAGCAGTTCTTC. It encodes CASSHGGNVEQFF.

The J gene is TRBJ2-1, the V gene TRBV9; 11 nucleotides match TRBD2. Per the germline V gene, CDR1 is SGDLS and CDR2 is YYNGEE. Unmatched junction bases numbered 9, after V lost 0 bases and J lost 4 bases. The CDR3 has 18 amino acids. CDR3 sequence reads: CASSVATGTSGVYNEQFF. The DNA of the CDR3 is TGTGCCAGCAGCGTAGCTACCGGGACTAGCGGAGTGTACAATGAGCAGTTCTTC.

The chain carries TRBV5-1 and TRBJ2-1; no definite D call. Trimming removed 5 bases from V and 0 bases from J, with 9 bases in between. The CDR3 has 14 residues. Per germline, CDR1 SGHRS and CDR2 YFSETQ. In DNA form, the CDR3 reads TGCGCCAGCAGAGTTCAGAGCTCCTACAATGAGCAGTTCTTC. It yields the protein CASRVQSSYNEQFF.

CDR3 residues: CASSWWGGPQETQYF. The CDR3 DNA is TGTGCCAGCAGTTGGTGGGGAGGGCCTCAAGAGACCCAGTACTTC. The chain links TRBV27 to TRBJ2-5; 7 bases fit TRBD2. The V segment lost 4 bases and the J segment 2 bases; nucleotides outside the gene matches: 7. There are 15 residues in the CDR3. CDR1 and CDR2 from the germline V gene are MNHEY and SMNVEV (reference sequence).

This clonotype was observed a few times. The chain joins TRBV27 to TRBJ2-7; D remains ambiguous. V was clipped by 0 bases and J by 2 bases, with 5 bases between them. Per germline, CDR1 MNHEY and CDR2 SMNVEV (reference sequence). CDR3 length: 13 residues. CDR3 sequence reads: CASSLSMAYEQYF. CDR3 sequence (DNA): TGTGCCAGCAGTTTATCGATGGCCTACGAGCAGTACTTC.